This T cell receptor (beta chain) was retrieved from a study of cytotoxic CD8 clonotypes in ibrutinib-treated CLL. The overall study: Partial responders around 24, complete 2; approximately 12 progressed and some 14 stayed in remission by median around 68 months. Study conclusions and caveats: Public clonotypes, rarely seen, contracted or held steady on treatment. Clonality (at baseline) was higher than in age-matched healthy donors and tracked circulating CD8+ T-cell counts.

Depths of 1 in 200,000 to 1 in 1 million T cells were the sequencing target. Using immunoSEQ multiplex PCR, the repertoire was profiled, and TCRdb retains in-frame clones only, with some absent. The sample holds approximately 11,000 clones, approximately 67% seen once. Notes on this clone: Its antigen is as yet unknown.

This clonotype originated in a human donor with chronic lymphocytic leukemia. This specimen consisted of PBMCs, obtained before ibrutinib treatment.

Here the CDR3 DNA reads TGCAGTGCCACCCCAGCGGAGACCCAGTACTTC. This encodes CSATPAETQYF. V and J are TRBV20-1 and TRBJ2-5; D not resolved. Trimming removed 6 bases from V and 5 bases from J, with 10 bases in between. The CDR3 runs 11 residues. Germline CDR1 is DFQATT and CDR2 is SNEGSKA (reference sequence).